This TCR beta chain was obtained from a study of blood T cell repertoires in COVID-19. V was trimmed by 2 bases and J by 0 bases, leaving 25 bases between them. The germline V gene encodes CDR1 SGHRS and CDR2 YFSETQ. The CDR3 totals 20 residues. Sequenced by immunoSEQ multiplex PCR; TCRdb stores in-frame clones only, minus some. This sample carries fewer than 85,000 clones, about 87% of them seen once, and the ten largest clones take approximately 9.1%. The clonotype comes from a human donor in a cohort sampled during active COVID-19. Sequencing input: peripheral blood. This chain uses TRBV5-1 with TRBJ2-3, with D tentatively TRBD2 (6 bases). CDR3 DNA: TGCGCCAGCAGCTTTGCGTTCCGGGACTCACAGCGCGCTAGCACAGATACGCAGTATTTT. Translation: CASSFAFRDSQRASTDTQYF.